The 8 T cell receptor beta chains below were found in one sample sequenced in a study of blood T cell repertoires in COVID-19. The protocol was immunoSEQ multiplex PCR, while the TCRdb copy is restricted to in-frame clones and leaves out a portion. The sample comprises about 27,000 clones, about 71% of which are singletons, and 6% to 9.5% rests with the top ten. The sequenced sample consisted of peripheral blood. These receptors originate from a man between 60 and 75 years old with active or convalescent COVID-19.

The chain recombines TRBV11-3 with TRBJ2-2; no firm D call. The CDR3 totals 15 residues. Germline V lookup: CDR1 SGHNT, CDR2 YENEEA. Trimming cost V 6 bases and J 2 bases, with 13 bases left between them. The CDR3 DNA reads TGTGCCAGCAGGTTCGACACGAAAAACACCGGGGAGCTGTTTTTT. Translation gives CASRFDTKNTGELFF.

This clone was seen a single time. The chain employs TRBV10-3 and TRBJ1-5, with a tentative D call TRBD1 (6 bases). The V and J ends lost 3 bases and 4 bases respectively, with 13 bases between them. The CDR3 contains 15 residues. Germline CDR1 is ENHRY and CDR2 is SYGVKD. CDR3 DNA sequence: TGTGCCATCAGTGACCAAGGGAGGGGGAATCAGCCCCAGCATTTT. Amino acids: CAISDQGRGNQPQHF.

This chain connects TRBV11-1 to TRBJ2-7, with 9 bases matching TRBD2. In germline, CDR1 is SGHAT, CDR2 FQDESV (reference sequence). The CDR3 runs to 15 residues. With 5 bases clipped from V and 4 bases from J, the junction kept 9 bases outside the gene matches. CDR3 nucleotide sequence: TGTGCCAGCAGCGCAGCGGGGGGCCACCGGTACGAGCAGTACTTC. Protein product: CASSAAGGHRYEQYF.

The V call is TRBV19, the J call TRBJ2-2; maybe TRBD2 (5 bases). Per the germline V gene, CDR1 is LNHDA and CDR2 is SQIVND (reference sequence). V was trimmed by 5 bases and J by 6 bases, leaving 13 bases between them. This CDR3 has 14 residues. Here the CDR3 DNA reads TGTGCCAGTAGTCGGCTAGCTGCGGCCGGGGAGCTGTTTTTT. This encodes CASSRLAAAGELFF.

The chain has TRBV5-1 and TRBJ1-1; D gene unclear. The CDR3 sequence is 13 residues long. The V gene lost 0 bases and the J gene lost 1 base, with 4 bases spanning the gap. Germline V gene lookup returns CDR1 SGHRS and CDR2 YFSETQ. The CDR3 DNA follows: TGCGCCAGCAGCTTGGCCGGGAACACTGAAGCTTTCTTT. It translates to CASSLAGNTEAFF.

This chain uses TRBV4-1 with TRBJ2-7; no firm D call. In germline, CDR1 is MGHRA, CDR2 YSYEKL. Trimming took 1 base from V and 0 from J, leaving 16 bases between them. The CDR3 is 17 residues long. The CDR3 loop is CASSQAVVSPISYEQYF. CDR3 sequence (DNA): TGCGCCAGCAGCCAAGCGGTGGTGAGCCCGATCTCCTACGAGCAGTACTTC.

V gene TRBV2 combines with J gene TRBJ1-2; a possible D gene is TRBD1 (5 bases). The CDR3 spans 13 residues. Trimming pared 6 bases from V and 8 bases from J, leaving 16 bases between. Germline CDR1 and CDR2: SNHLY and FYNNEI. The CDR3 nucleotides are TGTGCCAGCAGGGCAACAGGTGCATACGGCTACACCTTC. Its protein product is CASRATGAYGYTF.

The rearrangement uses TRBV2 and TRBJ1-2; possible D gene TRBD1, 6 bases. The V end was cut by 2 bases, the J end by 5 bases, with 18 bases between. The CDR3 totals 16 residues. Looked up from germline, CDR1 is SNHLY and CDR2 is FYNNEI. The CDR3 coding sequence is TGTGCCAGCAGTGAACCCAAGGGGGGGTTATGGTATGGCTACACCTTC. This codes for CASSEPKGGLWYGYTF.